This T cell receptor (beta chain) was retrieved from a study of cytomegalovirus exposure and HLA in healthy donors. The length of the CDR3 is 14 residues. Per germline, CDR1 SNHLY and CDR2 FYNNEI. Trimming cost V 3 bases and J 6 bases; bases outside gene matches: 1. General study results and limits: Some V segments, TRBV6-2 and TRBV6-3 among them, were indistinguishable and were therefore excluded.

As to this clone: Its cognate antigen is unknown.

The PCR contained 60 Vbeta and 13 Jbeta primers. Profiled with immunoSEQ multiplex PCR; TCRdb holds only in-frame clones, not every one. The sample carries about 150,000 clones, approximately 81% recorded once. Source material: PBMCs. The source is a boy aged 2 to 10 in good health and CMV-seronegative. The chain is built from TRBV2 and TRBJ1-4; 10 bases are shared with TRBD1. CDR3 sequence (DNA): TGTGCCAGCAGTGAGGACAGGGGGGATGAAAAACTGTTTTTT. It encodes CASSEDRGDEKLFF.